The clone carrying this T cell receptor beta chain was recorded many times. Its target is not known. This entry is derived from a study of CD8 T cells in ankylosing spondylitis. Findings and limits, study-wide: Previous work reported some of these motif variants in the synovial fluid and blood of reactive arthritis. Within ankylosing spondylitis blood, a TCR beta motif made up of roughly eight highly homologous variants appeared to be characteristic. The clones that were linked to disease were reported to be significantly enriched in matched synovial fluid samples from ankylosing spondylitis patients.

The V and J ends lost 1 base and 7 bases, in that order; junction bases with no gene match: 9. The V gene's germline CDR1 is SGHKS and CDR2 YYEKEE (reference sequence). The CDR3 consists of 17 residues. The authors made TCR beta libraries by quantitative 5'-RACE with molecular barcodes. TCRdb reprocessed the 5' RACE reads with MiXCR, giving one entry per CDR3 protein. The repertoire holds some 200,000 distinct CDR3 sequences, with under 30% as singletons. The receptor comes from a male donor with ankylosing spondylitis or in good health (not recorded which). The rearrangement joins TRBV5-5 to TRBJ2-1; 12 bases are a match to TRBD2. The specimen was blood, either unsorted or a sorted T cell fraction (not recorded which). The CDR3 loop is CASSLLLTSGSRNEQFF. Here the CDR3 DNA reads TGTGCCAGCAGCTTGCTTCTGACTAGCGGGAGTAGGAATGAGCAGTTCTTC.